This TCR beta chain was sequenced for a study of Graves' ophthalmopathy and Graves' hyperthyroidism. As for the study in general: At the time of initial diagnosis and before any treatment, peripheral blood was collected.

This clonotype was seen a few times. Antigen: not known. Aged 18 to 65, hyperthyroidism patients had new diagnoses of under 2 months' duration. The authors used Ficoll-Paque density gradient centrifugation to separate PBMCs. The input was more than 8 ml of fresh peripheral blood. The TCR beta CDR3 regions underwent amplification from RNA transcripts. HTBI-primed RT-PCR formed the first round, and a multiplex PCR formed the second. TCRdb recomputed calls from the multiplex PCR reads with MiXCR, one row per CDR3 protein. The sample includes 400,000 or so distinct CDR3 sequences, 15% of them seen just once. Whole-study findings and limits: Discrimination between ophthalmopathy and stable hyperthyroidism by a 13-signature model showed about 86% sensitivity and about 80% specificity.

This receptor was obtained from a woman between 18 and 29 years old with stable Graves' hyperthyroidism. The sample was peripheral blood.

The CDR3 spells CASSRTGMVNTEAFF. As DNA, the CDR3 is TGTGCCAGCAGTCGAACAGGGATGGTGAACACTGAAGCTTTCTTT. This chain connects TRBV12-3 or TRBV12-4 to TRBJ1-1; TRBD1 is a possible D gene (6 bases). The V end lost 5 bases, the J end lost 0 bases, and 13 bases lay between the germline ends. CDR3 length: 15 amino acids.